This entry lists 10 T cell receptor beta chains sequenced from one sample in a study of blood T cell repertoires in COVID-19. The assay was immunoSEQ multiplex PCR, and TCRdb's table has in-frame clones only and misses some. The table lists about 270,000 clones, about 91% of them singletons. The sequencing input was PBMCs or T cells enriched from blood (not recorded which). The receptors come from a woman aged 40 to 55 with acute COVID-19.

V gene TRBV18 combines with J gene TRBJ2-7; 7 bases line up with TRBD1. Per the germline V gene, CDR1 is KGHSH and CDR2 is LQKENI. V lost 4 bases to trimming and J lost 6 bases; unmatched junction nucleotides: 6. The length of the CDR3 is 13 residues. The CDR3 protein is CASSQDRQLEQYF. The CDR3 nucleotides are TGTGCCAGCTCACAGGACAGGCAGCTCGAGCAGTACTTC.

For this clone: A junction boundary mismatches the germline segment, possibly from a read error. The rearrangement links TRBV12-3 or TRBV12-4 to TRBJ1-2; the match to TRBD1 covers 8 bases. The CDR3 has 11 amino acids. The chain's CDR3 is CASSLADRAFF. The CDR3 DNA reads as TGTGCCAGCAGTTTGGCGGACAGGGCCTTCTTC.

This sequence joins TRBV28 and TRBJ1-5; maybe TRBD1 (5 bases). The V end lost 4 bases, the J end lost 9 bases, and 19 bases lay between the germline ends. Germline V gene data show CDR1 as MDHEN and CDR2 as SYDVKM. This CDR3 is built from 15 residues. CDR3 nucleotides: TGTGCCAGCAGTTCTCGGATCGGGGGTGAACGGCCCCAGCATTTT. Translation: CASSSRIGGERPQHF.

The chain joins TRBV7-9 to TRBJ2-5, with D tentatively TRBD2 (5 bases). V lost 5 bases and J lost 2, with 21 bases in between. From germline, CDR1 is SEHNR and CDR2 FQNEAQ (reference sequence). The CDR3 is 17 residues long. The CDR3 loop is CASSPPRSGYGQETQYF. CDR3 sequence (DNA): TGTGCCAGCAGCCCCCCGAGGAGCGGTTACGGACAAGAGACCCAGTACTTC. The full variable domain, completed using reference TRBV7-9 and TRBJ2-5, is DTGVSQNPRHKITKRGQNVTFRCDPISEHNRLYWYRQTLGQGPEFLTYFQNEAQLEKSRLLSDRFSAERPKGSFSTLEIQRTEQGDSAMYLCASSPPRSGYGQETQYFGPGTRLLVL.

The chain employs TRBV9 and TRBJ2-3, with D tentatively TRBD2 (5 bases). Germline V gene lookup returns CDR1 SGDLS and CDR2 YYNGEE. CDR3 length: 17 amino acids. The V end lost 3 bases, the J end lost 3 bases, and 20 bases lay between the germline ends. In DNA, the CDR3 is TGTGCCAGCAGCGGAGCCTTTAGTGAGGGCTTTACAGATACGCAGTATTTT. Amino acids: CASSGAFSEGFTDTQYF.

The genes are TRBV7-9 and TRBJ2-2, with 7 bases identical to TRBD2. The CDR3 has 16 amino acids. CDR1 is SEHNR and CDR2 is FQNEAQ in the germline V gene (reference sequence). V gave up 4 bases and J gave up 4 bases; unmatched junction bases: 9. The chain's CDR3 is CASSYPGLVGTGELFF. The CDR3 bases are TGTGCCAGCAGCTACCCTGGACTAGTGGGCACCGGGGAGCTGTTTTTT.

This chain links TRBV25-1 with TRBJ2-1; D is perhaps TRBD1 (6 bases). Looked up from germline, CDR1 is MGHDK and CDR2 is SYGVNS. CDR3 length: 17 residues. Trimming left V 1 base short and J 9 bases short, with 22 bases between. The CDR3 nucleotides are TGTGCCAGCAGTGAATTTGGGGGTACAGGGCCTCGCGGTGAGCAGTTCTTC. It translates to CASSEFGGTGPRGEQFF.

The rearrangement joins TRBV5-5 to TRBJ2-1, with D possibly TRBD1 on 6 matching bases. Between the trimmed V and J ends, which lost 0 bases and 6 bases, there was a span of 10 bases. Germline-derived CDR1 and CDR2 are SGHKS and YYEKEE (reference sequence). This CDR3 is 14 amino acids long. Here the CDR3 DNA reads TGTGCCAGCAGCTTGGTCCGGGACATCAATGAGCAGTTCTTC. Protein product: CASSLVRDINEQFF. Complete variable domain (other parts from reference TRBV5-5 and TRBJ2-1): DAGVTQSPTHLIKTRGQQVTLRCSPISGHKSVSWYQQVLGQGPQFIFQYYEKEERGRGNFPDRFSARQFPNYSSELNVNALLLGDSALYLCASSLVRDINEQFFGPGTRLTVL.

This chain joins TRBV15 and TRBJ1-2, with a weak D call TRBD1 (5 bases). Trimming shortened V by 5 bases and J by 5 bases, and 21 bases separated the two germline ends. The germline V gene encodes CDR1 LNHNV and CDR2 YYDKDF (reference sequence). CDR3 length: 16 residues. CDR3 residues: CATSRLGGSREYGYTF. Written as DNA, the CDR3 is TGTGCCACCAGCCGACTCGGGGGGAGCAGGGAATATGGCTACACCTTC.

This chain uses TRBV7-2 with TRBJ1-3, with 7 bases identical to TRBD1. Germline-derived CDR1 and CDR2 are SGHTA and FQGNSA. Trimming took 2 bases from V and 2 from J; bases not matched to a gene: 6. The CDR3 loop spans 16 amino acids. The CDR3 DNA follows: TGTGCCAGCAGCTTAATTTCAGGGGGACCTGGAAACACCATATATTTT. Its protein is CASSLISGGPGNTIYF.